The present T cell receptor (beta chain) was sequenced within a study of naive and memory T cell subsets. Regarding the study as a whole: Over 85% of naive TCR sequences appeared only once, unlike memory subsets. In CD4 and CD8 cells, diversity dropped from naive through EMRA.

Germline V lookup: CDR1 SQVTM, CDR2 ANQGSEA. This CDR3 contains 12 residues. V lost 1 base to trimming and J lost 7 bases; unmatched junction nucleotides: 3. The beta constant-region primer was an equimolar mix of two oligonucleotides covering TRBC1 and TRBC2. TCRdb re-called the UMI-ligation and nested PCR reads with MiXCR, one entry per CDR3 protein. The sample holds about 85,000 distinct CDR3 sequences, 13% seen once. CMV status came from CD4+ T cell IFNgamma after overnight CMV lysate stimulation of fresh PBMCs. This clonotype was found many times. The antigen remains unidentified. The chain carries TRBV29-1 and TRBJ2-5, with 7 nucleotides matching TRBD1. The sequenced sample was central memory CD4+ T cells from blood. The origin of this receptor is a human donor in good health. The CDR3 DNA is TGCAGCGTTGAAGGACAGGGCTGGACCCAGTACTTC. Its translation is CSVEGQGWTQYF.